This T cell receptor (beta chain) is from a study of blood T cell repertoires in COVID-19. This table comes from immunoSEQ multiplex PCR, and its TCRdb copy is limited to in-frame clones, with some not included. The repertoire holds hundreds of thousands of clones, with roughly 90% as singletons. The CDR3 length is 13 residues. The germline V gene has CDR1 SGHRS and CDR2 YFSETQ. V gave up 8 bases and J gave up 5 bases, with 16 bases separating them. The rearrangement uses TRBV5-1 and TRBJ1-2; D call uncertain. The sequence derives from a man in his fifties or sixties who had recovered from COVID-19. Sequencing input: peripheral blood. CDR3 DNA sequence: TGCGCCAGTAAACTTAACGGGGATTATGGCTACACCTTC. This sequence encodes CASKLNGDYGYTF. Full variable domain (outside the CDR3, taken from reference TRBV5-1 and TRBJ1-2): KAGVTQTPRYLIKTRGQQVTLSCSPISGHRSVSWYQQTPGQGLQFLFEYFSETQRNKGNFPGRFSGRQFSNSRSEMNVSTLELGDSALYLCASKLNGDYGYTFGSGTRLTVV.